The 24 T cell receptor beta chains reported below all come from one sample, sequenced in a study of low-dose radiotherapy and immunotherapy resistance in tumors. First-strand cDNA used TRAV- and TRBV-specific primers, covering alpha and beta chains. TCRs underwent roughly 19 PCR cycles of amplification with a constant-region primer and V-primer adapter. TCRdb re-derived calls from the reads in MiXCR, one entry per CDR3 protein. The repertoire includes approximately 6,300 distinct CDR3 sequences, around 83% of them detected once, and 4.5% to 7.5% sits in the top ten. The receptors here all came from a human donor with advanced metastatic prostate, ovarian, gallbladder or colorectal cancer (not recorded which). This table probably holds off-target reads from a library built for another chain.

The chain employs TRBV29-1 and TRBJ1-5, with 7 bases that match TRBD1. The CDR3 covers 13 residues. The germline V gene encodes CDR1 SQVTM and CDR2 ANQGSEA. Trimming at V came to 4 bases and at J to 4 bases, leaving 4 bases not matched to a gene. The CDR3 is CSVGQGPNQPQHF. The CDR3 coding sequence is TGCAGCGTTGGACAGGGCCCAAATCAGCCCCAGCATTTT.

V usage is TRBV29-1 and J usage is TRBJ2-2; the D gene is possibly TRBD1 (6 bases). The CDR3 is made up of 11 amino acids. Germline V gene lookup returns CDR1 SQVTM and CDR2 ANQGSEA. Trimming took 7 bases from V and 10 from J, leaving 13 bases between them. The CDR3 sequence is CSAQGSVELFF. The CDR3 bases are TGCAGCGCTCAGGGGTCCGTGGAGCTGTTTTTT.

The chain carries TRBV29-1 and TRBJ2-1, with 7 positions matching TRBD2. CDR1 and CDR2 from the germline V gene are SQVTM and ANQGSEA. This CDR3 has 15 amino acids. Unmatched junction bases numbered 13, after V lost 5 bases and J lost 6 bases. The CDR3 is CSVPGAGGRINEQFF. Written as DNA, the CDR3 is TGCAGCGTTCCTGGGGCCGGCGGGAGAATCAATGAGCAGTTCTTC.

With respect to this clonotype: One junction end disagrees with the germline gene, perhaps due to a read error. CDR3 protein: CAMRERSRYTNAGKSTF. The CDR3 nucleotides are TGTGCAATGAGAGAGAGATCTAGATACACCAATGCAGGCAAATCAACCTTT. The J gene is TRBJ1-6, the V gene TRBV13, with D hard to call. Per the germline V gene, CDR1 is PRHDT and CDR2 is FYEKMQ (reference sequence). CDR3 length equals 17 residues.

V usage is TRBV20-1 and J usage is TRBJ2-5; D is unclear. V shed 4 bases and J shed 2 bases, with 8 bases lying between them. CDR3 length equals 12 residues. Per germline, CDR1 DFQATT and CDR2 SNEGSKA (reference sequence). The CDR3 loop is CSATEQQETQYF. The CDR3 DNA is TGCAGTGCTACAGAACAACAAGAGACCCAGTACTTC.

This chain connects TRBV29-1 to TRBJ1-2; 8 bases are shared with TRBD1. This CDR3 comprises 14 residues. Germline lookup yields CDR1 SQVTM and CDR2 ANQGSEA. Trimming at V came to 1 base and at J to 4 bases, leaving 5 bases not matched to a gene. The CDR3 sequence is CSVEAGGAIYGYTF. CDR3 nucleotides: TGCAGCGTTGAAGCAGGGGGCGCCATCTATGGCTACACCTTC.

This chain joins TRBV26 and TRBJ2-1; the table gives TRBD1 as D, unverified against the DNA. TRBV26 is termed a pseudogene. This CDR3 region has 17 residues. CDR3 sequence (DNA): TGTGCCAGCAGGGATGCCCTGGACTCCCAATCCCGGAATGAGCAGTTCTTC. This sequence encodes CASRDALDSQSRNEQFF.

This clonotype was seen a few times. The CDR3 sequence is CASTTVRGRNEQYF. For the CDR3, the DNA is TGTGCCAGCACCACCGTAAGGGGGCGGAACGAGCAGTACTTC. The chain carries TRBV28 and TRBJ2-7; 7 nucleotides line up with TRBD1. The length of the CDR3 is 14 residues. Losses at the gene ends were 7 bases for V and 5 bases for J; bases not matched to a gene: 11. CDR1 and CDR2 (germline): MDHEN, SYDVKM.

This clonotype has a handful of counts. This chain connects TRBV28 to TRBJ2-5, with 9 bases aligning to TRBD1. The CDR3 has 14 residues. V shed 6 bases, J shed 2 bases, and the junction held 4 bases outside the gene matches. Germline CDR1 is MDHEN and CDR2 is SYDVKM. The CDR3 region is CASRSGQGQETQYF. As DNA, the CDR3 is TGTGCCAGCAGATCGGGACAGGGACAAGAGACCCAGTACTTC. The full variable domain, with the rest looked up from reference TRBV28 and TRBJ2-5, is DVKVTQSSRYLVKRTGEKVFLECVQDMDHENMFWYRQDPGLGLRLIYFSYDVKMKEKGDIPEGYSVSREKKERFSLILESASTNQTSMYLCASRSGQGQETQYFGPGTRLLVL.

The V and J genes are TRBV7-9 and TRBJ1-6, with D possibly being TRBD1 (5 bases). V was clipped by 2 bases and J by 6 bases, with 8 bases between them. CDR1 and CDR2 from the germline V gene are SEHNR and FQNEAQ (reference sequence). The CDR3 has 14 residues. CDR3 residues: CASSLTGTNSPLHF. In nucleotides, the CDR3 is TGTGCCAGCAGCTTAACCGGGACTAATTCACCCCTCCACTTT. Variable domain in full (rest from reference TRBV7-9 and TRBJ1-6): DTGVSQNPRHKITKRGQNVTFRCDPISEHNRLYWYRQTLGQGPEFLTYFQNEAQLEKSRLLSDRFSAERPKGSFSTLEIQRTEQGDSAMYLCASSLTGTNSPLHFGNGTRLTVT.

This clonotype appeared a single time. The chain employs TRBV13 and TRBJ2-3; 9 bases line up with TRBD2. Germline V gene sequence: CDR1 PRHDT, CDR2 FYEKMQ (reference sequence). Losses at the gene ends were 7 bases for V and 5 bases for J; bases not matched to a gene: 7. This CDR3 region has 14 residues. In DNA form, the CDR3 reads TGTGCCAGCAAAGTGGGACTAGCTGGAGATACGCAGTATTTT. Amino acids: CASKVGLAGDTQYF.

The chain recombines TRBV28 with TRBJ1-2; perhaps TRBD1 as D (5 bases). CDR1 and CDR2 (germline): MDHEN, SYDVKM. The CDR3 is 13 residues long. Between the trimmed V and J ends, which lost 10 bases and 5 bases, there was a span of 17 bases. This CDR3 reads CATKSDRRYGYTF. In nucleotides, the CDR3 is TGTGCCACCAAATCCGACAGAAGATATGGCTACACCTTC.

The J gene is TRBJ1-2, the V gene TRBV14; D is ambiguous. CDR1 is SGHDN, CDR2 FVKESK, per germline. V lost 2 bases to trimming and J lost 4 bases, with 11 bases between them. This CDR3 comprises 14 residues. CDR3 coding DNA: TGTGCCAGCAGCCAATTCCCAGCGAGCTATGGCTACACCTTC. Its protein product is CASSQFPASYGYTF.

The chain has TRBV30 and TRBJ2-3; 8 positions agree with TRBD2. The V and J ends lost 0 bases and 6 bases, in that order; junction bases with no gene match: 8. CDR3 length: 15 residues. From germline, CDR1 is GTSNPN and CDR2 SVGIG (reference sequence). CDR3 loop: CAWSVSSGSMDTQYF. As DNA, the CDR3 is TGTGCCTGGAGTGTATCCAGCGGGAGTATGGATACGCAGTATTTT.

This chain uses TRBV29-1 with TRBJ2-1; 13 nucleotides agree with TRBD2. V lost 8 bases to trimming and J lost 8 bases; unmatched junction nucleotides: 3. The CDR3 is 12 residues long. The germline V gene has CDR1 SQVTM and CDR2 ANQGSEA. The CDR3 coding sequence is TGCAGCCCCGGGACTAGCGGGGATGAGCAGTTCTTC. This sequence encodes CSPGTSGDEQFF.

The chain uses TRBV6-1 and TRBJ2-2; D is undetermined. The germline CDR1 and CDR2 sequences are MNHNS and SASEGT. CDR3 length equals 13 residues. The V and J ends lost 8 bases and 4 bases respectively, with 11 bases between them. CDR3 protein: CASSQASTGELFF. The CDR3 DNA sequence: TGTGCCAGCTCGCAGGCGAGCACCGGGGAGCTGTTTTTT.

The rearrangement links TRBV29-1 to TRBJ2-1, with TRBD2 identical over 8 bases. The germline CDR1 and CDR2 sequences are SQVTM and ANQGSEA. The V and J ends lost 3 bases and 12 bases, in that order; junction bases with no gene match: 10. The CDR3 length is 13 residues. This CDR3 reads CSVDPGGNARQFF. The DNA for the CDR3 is TGCAGCGTTGATCCGGGAGGGAATGCGCGGCAGTTCTTC.

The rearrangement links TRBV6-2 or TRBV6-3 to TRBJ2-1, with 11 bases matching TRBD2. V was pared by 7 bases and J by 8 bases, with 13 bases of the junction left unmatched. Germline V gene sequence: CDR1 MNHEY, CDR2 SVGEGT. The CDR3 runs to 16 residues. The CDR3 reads CASNDISGRGRYEQFF. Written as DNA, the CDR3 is TGTGCCAGCAACGATATTAGCGGGAGGGGTAGGTATGAGCAGTTCTTC.

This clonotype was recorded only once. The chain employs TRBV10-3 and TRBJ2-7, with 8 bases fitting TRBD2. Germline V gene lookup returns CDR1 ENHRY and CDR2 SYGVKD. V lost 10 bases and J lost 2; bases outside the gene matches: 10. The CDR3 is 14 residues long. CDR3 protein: CATRLEAGAYEQYF. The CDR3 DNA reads TGTGCCACCCGACTGGAAGCGGGAGCCTACGAGCAGTACTTC.

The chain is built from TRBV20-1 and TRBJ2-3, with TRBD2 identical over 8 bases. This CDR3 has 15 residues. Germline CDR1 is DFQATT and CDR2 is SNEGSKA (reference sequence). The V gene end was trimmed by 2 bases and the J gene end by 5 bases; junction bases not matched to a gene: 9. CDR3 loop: CSARLSGGPGDTQYF. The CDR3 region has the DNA TGCAGTGCTAGACTGAGCGGGGGTCCGGGAGATACGCAGTATTTT.

This CDR3 reads CASSPGQGPYEQYF. The CDR3 coding sequence is TGTGCCAGCAGCCCGGGACAGGGACCCTACGAGCAGTACTTC. This chain links TRBV3-1 with TRBJ2-7, with 9 bases fitting TRBD1. V lost 4 bases to trimming and J lost 2 bases; unmatched junction nucleotides: 3. This CDR3 is built from 14 residues. Per germline, CDR1 LGHDT and CDR2 YNNKEL (reference sequence).

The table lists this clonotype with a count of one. CDR3 amino acids: CASSSRPPRYGYTF. The CDR3 nucleotides read TGTGCCAGCAGCTCCCGGCCGCCTCGCTATGGCTACACCTTC. The chain links TRBV14 to TRBJ1-2; D gene unclear. CDR1 is SGHDN, CDR2 FVKESK, per germline. CDR3 length: 14 amino acids. Trimming pared 5 bases from V and 4 bases from J, leaving 14 bases between.

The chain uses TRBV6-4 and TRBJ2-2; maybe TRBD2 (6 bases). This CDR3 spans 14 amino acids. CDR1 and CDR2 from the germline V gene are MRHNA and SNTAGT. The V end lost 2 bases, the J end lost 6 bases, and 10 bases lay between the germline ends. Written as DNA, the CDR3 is TGTGCCAGCAGTGACGGCGGGACTGCCGGGGAGCTGTTTTTT. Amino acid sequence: CASSDGGTAGELFF.

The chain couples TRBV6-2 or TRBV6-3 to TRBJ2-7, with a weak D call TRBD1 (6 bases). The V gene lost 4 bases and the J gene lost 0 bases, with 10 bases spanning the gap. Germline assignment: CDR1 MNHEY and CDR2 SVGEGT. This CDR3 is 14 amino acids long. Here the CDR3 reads CASSFRDNSYEQYF. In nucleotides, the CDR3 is TGTGCCAGCAGTTTCCGGGACAACTCCTACGAGCAGTACTTC.